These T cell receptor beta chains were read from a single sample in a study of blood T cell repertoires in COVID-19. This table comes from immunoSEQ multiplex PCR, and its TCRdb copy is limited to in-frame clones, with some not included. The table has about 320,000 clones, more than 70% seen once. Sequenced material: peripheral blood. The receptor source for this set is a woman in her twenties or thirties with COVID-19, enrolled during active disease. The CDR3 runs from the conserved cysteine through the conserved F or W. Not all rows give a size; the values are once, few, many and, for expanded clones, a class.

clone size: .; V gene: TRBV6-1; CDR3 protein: CAAGEALREQYF
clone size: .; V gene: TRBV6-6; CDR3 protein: CAGKPGPRFNYGYTF
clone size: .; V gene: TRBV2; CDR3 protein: CASSGGNTEAFF
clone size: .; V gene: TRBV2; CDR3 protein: CASARSGASNEQFF
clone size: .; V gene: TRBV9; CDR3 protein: CASSDGTSGDYEQYF
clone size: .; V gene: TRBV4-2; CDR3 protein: CASSPRDTLQENIQYF
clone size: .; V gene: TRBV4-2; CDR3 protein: CASSRDRGEETQYF
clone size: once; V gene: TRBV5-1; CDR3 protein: CASSGATGLAEAFF
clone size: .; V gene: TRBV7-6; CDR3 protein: CASSMGQLSGYTF
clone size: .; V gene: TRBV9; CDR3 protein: CASSFREGGNTIYF
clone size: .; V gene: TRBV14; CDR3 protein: CASSQGWAGERNEQFF
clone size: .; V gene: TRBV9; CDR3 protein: CASSLMGADGYTF
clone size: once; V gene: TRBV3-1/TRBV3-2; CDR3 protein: CASSLQGPDELFF
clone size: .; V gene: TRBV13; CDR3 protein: CASSPYVRHSSTDTQYF
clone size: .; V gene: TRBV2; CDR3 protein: CASSPDRGAGELFF